This TCR beta chain stems from a study of blood T cell repertoires in COVID-19. As for the study in general: Sample material is recorded as cDNA or gDNA derived from T cells, B-cell-depleted T cells, or PBMCs.

Original data processing: Estimated nucleated cell counts came from reference gene primer amplification. TCRdb's copy holds only in-frame clones and misses some; the assay was immunoSEQ multiplex PCR. For V, J and clone size, that table is used; D and trimming come from the DNA. The sample carries approximately 170,000 clones, around 90% recorded once. The sequenced sample consisted of peripheral blood. The TCR was taken from a middle-aged man who had recovered from COVID-19.

The CDR3 region is CAISESGYEQYF. The CDR3 DNA follows: TGTGCCATCAGTGAGTCCGGCTACGAGCAGTACTTC. V and J are TRBV10-3 and TRBJ2-7; D gene unclear. The ends were cut back, 0 bases at V and 3 bases at J, with 3 bases in the middle. This CDR3 region has 12 residues. Germline lookup yields CDR1 ENHRY and CDR2 SYGVKD.